This T cell receptor beta chain was profiled in a study of T cell responses to AZD1222 COVID-19 vaccine. Libraries were prepared by immunoSEQ multiplex PCR; TCRdb keeps only in-frame clonotypes and omits some of them. The sample contains 85,000 to 90,000 clones, around 91% of which appear only once. The germline CDR1 and CDR2 sequences are ENHRY and SYGVKD. The CDR3 loop spans 14 amino acids. V was cut by 3 bases and J by 7 bases, with 16 bases left in between. Sequencing was performed on peripheral blood, taken on day 0 of MenACWY control vaccination. The TCR sequence derives from an adult in good health. The V and J genes are TRBV10-3 and TRBJ2-7, with a tentative D call TRBD2 (5 bases). The CDR3 DNA is TGTGCCATCAGTGAATTGGGTCCATCGGGGGAGCAGTACTTC. Protein sequence: CAISELGPSGEQYF.